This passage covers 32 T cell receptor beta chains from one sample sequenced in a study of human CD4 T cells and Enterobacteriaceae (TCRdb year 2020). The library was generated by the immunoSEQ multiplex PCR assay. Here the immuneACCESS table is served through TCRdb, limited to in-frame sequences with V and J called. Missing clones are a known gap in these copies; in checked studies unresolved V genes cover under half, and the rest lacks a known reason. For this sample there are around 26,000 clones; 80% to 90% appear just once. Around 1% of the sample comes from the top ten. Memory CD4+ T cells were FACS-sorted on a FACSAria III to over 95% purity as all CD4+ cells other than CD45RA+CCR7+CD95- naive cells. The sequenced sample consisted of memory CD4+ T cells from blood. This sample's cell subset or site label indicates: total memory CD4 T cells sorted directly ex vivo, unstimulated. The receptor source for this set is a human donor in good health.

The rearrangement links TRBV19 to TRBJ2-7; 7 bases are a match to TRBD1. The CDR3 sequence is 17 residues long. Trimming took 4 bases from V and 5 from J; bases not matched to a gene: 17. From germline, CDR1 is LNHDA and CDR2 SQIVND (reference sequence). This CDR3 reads CASSTLLGQSYSHEQYF. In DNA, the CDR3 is TGTGCCAGTAGTACACTTCTGGGACAGTCCTATAGCCACGAGCAGTACTTC.

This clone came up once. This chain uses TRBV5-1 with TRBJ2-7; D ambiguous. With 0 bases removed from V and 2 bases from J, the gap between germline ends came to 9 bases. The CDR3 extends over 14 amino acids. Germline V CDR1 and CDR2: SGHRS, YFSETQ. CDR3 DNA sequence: TGCGCCAGCAGCTTGGGTGGTCGGACCTACGAGCAGTACTTC. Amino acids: CASSLGGRTYEQYF.

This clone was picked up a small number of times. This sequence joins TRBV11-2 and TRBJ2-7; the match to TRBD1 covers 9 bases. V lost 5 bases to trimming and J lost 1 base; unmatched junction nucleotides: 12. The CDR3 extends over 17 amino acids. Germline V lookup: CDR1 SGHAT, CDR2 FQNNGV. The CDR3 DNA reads TGTGCCAGCAGCGCCATTACAGGGGGCCGAAAATCCTACGAGCAGTACTTC. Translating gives CASSAITGGRKSYEQYF.

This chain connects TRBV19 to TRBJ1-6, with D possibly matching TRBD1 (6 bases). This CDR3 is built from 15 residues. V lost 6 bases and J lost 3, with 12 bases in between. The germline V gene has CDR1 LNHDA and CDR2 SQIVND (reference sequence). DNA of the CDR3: TGTGCCAGTAGCCTTCCGGGACACTATAATTCACCCCTCCACTTT. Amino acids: CASSLPGHYNSPLHF.

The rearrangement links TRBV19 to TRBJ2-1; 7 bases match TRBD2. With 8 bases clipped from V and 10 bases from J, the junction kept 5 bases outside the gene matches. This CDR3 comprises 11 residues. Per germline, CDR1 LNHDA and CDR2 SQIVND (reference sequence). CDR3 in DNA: TGTGCCAGTTATCAGGGAGGGGAGCAGTTCTTC. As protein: CASYQGGEQFF.

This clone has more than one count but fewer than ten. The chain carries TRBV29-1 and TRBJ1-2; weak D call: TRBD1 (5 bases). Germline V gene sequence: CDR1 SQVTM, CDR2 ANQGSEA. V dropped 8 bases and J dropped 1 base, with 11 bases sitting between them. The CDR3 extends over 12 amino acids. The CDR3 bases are TGCAGCAGCGTGACAGTTAACTATGGCTACACCTTC. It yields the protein CSSVTVNYGYTF.

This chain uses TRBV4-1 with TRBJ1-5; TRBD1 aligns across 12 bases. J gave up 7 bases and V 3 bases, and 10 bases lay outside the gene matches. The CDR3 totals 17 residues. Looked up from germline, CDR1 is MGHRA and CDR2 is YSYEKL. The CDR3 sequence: CASSHATGTGGRQPQHF. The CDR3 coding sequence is TGCGCCAGCAGCCATGCTACCGGGACAGGGGGCCGGCAGCCCCAGCATTTT.

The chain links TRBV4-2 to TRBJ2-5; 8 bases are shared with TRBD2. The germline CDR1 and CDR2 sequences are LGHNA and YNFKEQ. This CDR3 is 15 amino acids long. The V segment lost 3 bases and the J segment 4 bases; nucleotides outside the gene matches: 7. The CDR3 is CASSQARGGGETQYF. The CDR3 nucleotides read TGTGCCAGCAGCCAGGCCCGGGGGGGTGGAGAGACCCAGTACTTC.

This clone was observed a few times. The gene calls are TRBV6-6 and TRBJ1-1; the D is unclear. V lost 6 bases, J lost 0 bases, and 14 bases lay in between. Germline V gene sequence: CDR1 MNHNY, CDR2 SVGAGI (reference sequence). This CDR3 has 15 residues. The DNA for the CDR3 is TGTGCCAGCAGGGCCCCCGGATCGATGAACACTGAAGCTTTCTTT. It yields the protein CASRAPGSMNTEAFF.

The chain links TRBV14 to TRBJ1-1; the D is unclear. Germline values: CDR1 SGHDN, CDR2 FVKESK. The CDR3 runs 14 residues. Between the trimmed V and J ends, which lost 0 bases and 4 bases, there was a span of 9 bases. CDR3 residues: CASSQDIGFTEAFF. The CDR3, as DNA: TGTGCCAGCAGCCAAGATATAGGGTTCACTGAAGCTTTCTTT.

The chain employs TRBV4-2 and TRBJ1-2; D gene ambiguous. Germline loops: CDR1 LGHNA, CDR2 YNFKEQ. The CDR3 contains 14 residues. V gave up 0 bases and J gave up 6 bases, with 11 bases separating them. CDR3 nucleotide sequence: TGTGCCAGCAGCCAAGATATACAAGGTAATGGCTACACCTTC. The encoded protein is CASSQDIQGNGYTF.

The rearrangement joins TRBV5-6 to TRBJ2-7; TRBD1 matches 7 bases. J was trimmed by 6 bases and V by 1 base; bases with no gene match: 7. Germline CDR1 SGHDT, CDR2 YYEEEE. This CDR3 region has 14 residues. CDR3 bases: TGTGCCAGCAGCTTGTACGGGAAGGGGGCCGAGCAGTACTTC. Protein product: CASSLYGKGAEQYF.

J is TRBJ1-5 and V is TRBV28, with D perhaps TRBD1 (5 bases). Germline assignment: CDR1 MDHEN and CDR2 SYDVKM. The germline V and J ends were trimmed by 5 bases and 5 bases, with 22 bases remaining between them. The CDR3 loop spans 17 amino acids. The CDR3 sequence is CASSPIQGVQAYQPQHF. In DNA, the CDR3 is TGTGCCAGCAGTCCCATCCAAGGGGTTCAGGCGTATCAGCCCCAGCATTTT.

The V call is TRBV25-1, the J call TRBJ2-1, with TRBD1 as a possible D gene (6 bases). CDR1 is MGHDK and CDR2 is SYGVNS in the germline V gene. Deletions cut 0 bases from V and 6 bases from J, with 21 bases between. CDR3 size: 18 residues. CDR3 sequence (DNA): TGTGCCAGCAGTGAATATAGTATAGGGCCAGGGGCTAGCAATGAGCAGTTCTTC. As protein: CASSEYSIGPGASNEQFF.

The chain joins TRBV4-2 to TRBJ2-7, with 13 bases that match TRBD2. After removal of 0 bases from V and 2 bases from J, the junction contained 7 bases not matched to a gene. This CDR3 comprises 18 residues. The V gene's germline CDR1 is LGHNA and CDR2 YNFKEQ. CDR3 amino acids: CASSQERGLAGHTYEQYF. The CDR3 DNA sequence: TGTGCCAGCAGCCAAGAGAGGGGACTAGCGGGGCACACCTACGAGCAGTACTTC.

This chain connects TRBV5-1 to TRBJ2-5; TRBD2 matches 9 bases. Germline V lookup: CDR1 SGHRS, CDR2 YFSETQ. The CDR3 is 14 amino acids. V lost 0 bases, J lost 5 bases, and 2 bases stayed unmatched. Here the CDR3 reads CASSLELAGETQYF. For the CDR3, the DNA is TGCGCCAGCAGCTTGGAGCTAGCGGGGGAGACCCAGTACTTC.

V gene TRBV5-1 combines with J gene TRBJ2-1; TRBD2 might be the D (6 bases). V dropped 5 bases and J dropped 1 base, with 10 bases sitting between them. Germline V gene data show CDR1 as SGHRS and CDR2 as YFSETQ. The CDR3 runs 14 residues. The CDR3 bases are TGCGCCAGCAGGGTAGCGGAGTCCTACAATGAGCAGTTCTTC. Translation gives CASRVAESYNEQFF. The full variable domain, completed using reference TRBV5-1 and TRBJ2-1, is KAGVTQTPRYLIKTRGQQVTLSCSPISGHRSVSWYQQTPGQGLQFLFEYFSETQRNKGNFPGRFSGRQFSNSRSEMNVSTLELGDSALYLCASRVAESYNEQFFGPGTRLTVL.

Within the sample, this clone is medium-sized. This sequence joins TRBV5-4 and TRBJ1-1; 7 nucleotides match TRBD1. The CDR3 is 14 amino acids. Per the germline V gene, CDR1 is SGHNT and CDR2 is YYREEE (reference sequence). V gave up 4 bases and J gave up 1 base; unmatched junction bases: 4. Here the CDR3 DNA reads TGTGCCAGCAGCCAGGGACAGAGGAACACTGAAGCTTTCTTT. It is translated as CASSQGQRNTEAFF. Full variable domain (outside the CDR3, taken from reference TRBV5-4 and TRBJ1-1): ETGVTQSPTHLIKTRGQQVTLRCSSQSGHNTVSWYQQALGQGPQFIFQYYREEENGRGNFPPRFSGLQFPNYSSELNVNALELDDSALYLCASSQGQRNTEAFFGQGTRLTVV.

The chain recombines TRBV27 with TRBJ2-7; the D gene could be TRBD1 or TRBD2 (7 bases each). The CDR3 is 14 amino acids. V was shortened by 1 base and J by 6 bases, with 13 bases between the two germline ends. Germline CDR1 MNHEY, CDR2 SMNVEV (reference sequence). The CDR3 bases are TGTGCCAGCAGTTTATGGGGAGGGGGCAGCGAGCAGTACTTC. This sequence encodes CASSLWGGGSEQYF.

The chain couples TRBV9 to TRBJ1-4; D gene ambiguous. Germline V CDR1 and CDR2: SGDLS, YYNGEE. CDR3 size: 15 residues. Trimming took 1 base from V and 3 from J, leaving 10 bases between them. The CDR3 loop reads CASSVKAAANEKLFF. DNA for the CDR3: TGTGCCAGCAGCGTAAAAGCAGCAGCTAATGAAAAACTGTTTTTT. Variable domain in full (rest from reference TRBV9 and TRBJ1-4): DSGVTQTPKHLITATGQRVTLRCSPRSGDLSVYWYQQSLDQGLQFLIQYYNGEERAKGNILERFSAQQFPDLHSELNLSSLELGDSALYFCASSVKAAANEKLFFGSGTQLSVL.

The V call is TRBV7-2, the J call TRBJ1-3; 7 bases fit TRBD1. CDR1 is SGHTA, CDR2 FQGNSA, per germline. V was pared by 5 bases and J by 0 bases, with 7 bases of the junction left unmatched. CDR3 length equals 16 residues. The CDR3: CASSLGPGGSGNTIYF. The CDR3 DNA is TGTGCCAGCAGCCTTGGACCAGGGGGCTCTGGAAACACCATATATTTT.

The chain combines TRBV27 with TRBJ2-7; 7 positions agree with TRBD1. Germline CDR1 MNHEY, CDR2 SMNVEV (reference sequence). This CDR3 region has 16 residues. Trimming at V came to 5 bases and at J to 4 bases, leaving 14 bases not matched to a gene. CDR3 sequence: CASSPAGDSKAYEQYF. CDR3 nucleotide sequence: TGTGCCAGCAGTCCCGCCGGGGACAGTAAAGCATACGAGCAGTACTTC.

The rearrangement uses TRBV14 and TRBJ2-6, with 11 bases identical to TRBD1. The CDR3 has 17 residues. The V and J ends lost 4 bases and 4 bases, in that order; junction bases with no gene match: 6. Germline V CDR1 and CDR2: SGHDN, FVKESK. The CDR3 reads CASSPWTGGSGANVLTF. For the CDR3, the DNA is TGTGCCAGCAGCCCTTGGACAGGGGGCTCAGGGGCCAACGTCCTGACTTTC.

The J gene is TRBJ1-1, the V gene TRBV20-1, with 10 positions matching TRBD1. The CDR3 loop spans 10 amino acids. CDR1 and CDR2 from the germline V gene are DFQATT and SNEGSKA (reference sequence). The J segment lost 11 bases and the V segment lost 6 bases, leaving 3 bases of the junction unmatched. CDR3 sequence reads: CSAETGGAFF. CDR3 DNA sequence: TGCAGTGCCGAGACAGGGGGCGCTTTCTTT.

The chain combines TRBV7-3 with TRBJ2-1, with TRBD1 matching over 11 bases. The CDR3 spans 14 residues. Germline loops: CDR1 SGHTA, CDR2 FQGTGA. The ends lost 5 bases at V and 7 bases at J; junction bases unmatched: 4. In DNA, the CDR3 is TGTGCCAGCAGCCGGGACAGGGGGTGGAATGAGCAGTTCTTC. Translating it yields CASSRDRGWNEQFF. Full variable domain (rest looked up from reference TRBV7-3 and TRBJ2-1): GAGVSQTPSNKVTEKGKYVELRCDPISGHTALYWYRQSLGQGPEFLIYFQGTGAADDSGLPNDRFFAVRPEGSVSTLKIQRTERGDSAVYLCASSRDRGWNEQFFGPGTRLTVL.

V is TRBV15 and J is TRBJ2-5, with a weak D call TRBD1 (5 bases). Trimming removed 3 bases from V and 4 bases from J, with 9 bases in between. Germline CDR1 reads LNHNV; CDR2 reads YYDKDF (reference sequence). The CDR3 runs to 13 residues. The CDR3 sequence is CATSRGLGETQYF. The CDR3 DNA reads TGTGCCACCAGCAGGGGGCTTGGAGAGACCCAGTACTTC.

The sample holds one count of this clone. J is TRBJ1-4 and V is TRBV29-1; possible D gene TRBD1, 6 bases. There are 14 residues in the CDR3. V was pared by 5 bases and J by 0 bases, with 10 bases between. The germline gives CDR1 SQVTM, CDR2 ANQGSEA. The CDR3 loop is CSVSRTATNEKLFF. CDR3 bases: TGCAGCGTTAGTCGGACAGCAACTAATGAAAAACTGTTTTTT.

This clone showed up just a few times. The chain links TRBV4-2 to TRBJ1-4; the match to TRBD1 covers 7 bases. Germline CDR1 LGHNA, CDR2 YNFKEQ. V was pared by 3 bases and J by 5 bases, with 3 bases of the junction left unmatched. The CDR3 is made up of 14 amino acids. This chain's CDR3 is CASSQGQQNEKLFF. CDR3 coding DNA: TGTGCCAGCAGCCAGGGACAGCAGAATGAAAAACTGTTTTTT.

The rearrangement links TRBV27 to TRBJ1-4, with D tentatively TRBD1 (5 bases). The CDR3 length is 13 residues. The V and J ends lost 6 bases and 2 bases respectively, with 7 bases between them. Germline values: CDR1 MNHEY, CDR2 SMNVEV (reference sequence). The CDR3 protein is CASSRGTNEKLFF. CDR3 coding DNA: TGTGCCAGCAGCCGGGGGACTAATGAAAAACTGTTTTTT.

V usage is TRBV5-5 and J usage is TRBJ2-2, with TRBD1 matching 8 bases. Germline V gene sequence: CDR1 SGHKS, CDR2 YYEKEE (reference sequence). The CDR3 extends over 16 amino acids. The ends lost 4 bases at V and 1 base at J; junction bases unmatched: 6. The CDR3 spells CASSPRTGMNTGELFF. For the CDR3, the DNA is TGTGCCAGCAGCCCCCGGACAGGGATGAACACCGGGGAGCTGTTTTTT.

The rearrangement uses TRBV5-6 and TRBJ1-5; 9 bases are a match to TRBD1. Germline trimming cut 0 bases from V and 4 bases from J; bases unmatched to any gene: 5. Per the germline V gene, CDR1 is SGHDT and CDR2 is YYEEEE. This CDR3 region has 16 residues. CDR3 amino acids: CASSLETGGSNQPQHF. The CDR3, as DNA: TGTGCCAGCAGCTTGGAGACAGGGGGATCAAATCAGCCCCAGCATTTT.

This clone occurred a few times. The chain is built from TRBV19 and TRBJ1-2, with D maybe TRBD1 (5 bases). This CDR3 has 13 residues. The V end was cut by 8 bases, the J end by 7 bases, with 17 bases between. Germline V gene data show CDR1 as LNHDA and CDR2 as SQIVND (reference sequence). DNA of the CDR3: TGTGCCAGTGGCCTCGGGGCTAGCAGTGGCTACACCTTC. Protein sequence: CASGLGASSGYTF.